Presented here are 19 T cell receptor beta chains from one specimen sequenced in a study of regulatory T cells in long-lasting Graves disease. The authors built TCR beta libraries using iRepertoire HTBI primers and Arm-PCR of CDR3 regions. TCRdb independently ran MiXCR on the multiplex PCR reads; one entry per CDR3 protein. The table shows roughly 520,000 distinct CDR3 sequences, with 12% occurring only once. Specified time point: newly diagnosed GD, antithyroid drugs for less than 3 months. Isolated PBMC RNA provided the starting material for the TCR library. Separately, the same data were catalogued under a study of T cells in Graves' hyperthyroidism and ophthalmopathy.

Specimen: peripheral blood mononuclear cells (PBMCs), collected at new diagnosis, from a patient treated with antithyroid drugs. Receptor source: a woman younger than 45 with Graves disease.

At least ten counts were recorded for this clonotype. J is TRBJ2-1 and V is TRBV12-3 or TRBV12-4; 9 nucleotides match TRBD2. J gave up 0 bases and V 6 bases, and 3 bases lay outside the gene matches. This CDR3 has 15 residues. The CDR3 region is CASSSSGTSYNEQFF. CDR3 in DNA: TGTGCCAGCAGCTCTAGCGGGACCTCCTACAATGAGCAGTTCTTC.

This clonotype was picked up many times. V is TRBV7-3 and J is TRBJ2-1; TRBD2 agrees at 11 bases. The J segment lost 1 base and the V segment lost 5 bases, leaving 7 bases of the junction unmatched. The CDR3 spans 17 residues. From germline, CDR1 is SGHTA and CDR2 FQGTGA. CDR3 DNA sequence: TGTGCCAGCAGCAACCAACTAGCGGGAGTTTCCTACAATGAGCAGTTCTTC. It translates to CASSNQLAGVSYNEQFF.

This clonotype turned up a few times. This chain links TRBV7-8 with TRBJ2-3, with D possibly matching TRBD2 (6 bases). There are 15 residues in the CDR3. V was shortened by 1 base and J by 4 bases, with 12 bases between the two germline ends. Germline loops: CDR1 SGHVS, CDR2 FQNEAQ. CDR3: CASSLEGLDSDTQYF. The CDR3 DNA reads as TGTGCCAGCAGCTTAGAGGGACTCGATTCAGATACGCAGTATTTT. The variable domain in full, completed from reference TRBV7-8 and TRBJ2-3, reads GAGVSQSPRYKVAKRGQDVALRCDPISGHVSLFWYQQALGQGPEFLTYFQNEAQLDKSGLPSDRFFAERPEGSVSTLKIQRTQQEDSAVYLCASSLEGLDSDTQYFGPGTRLTVL.

This chain uses TRBV4-3 with TRBJ1-1; weak D call: TRBD1 (5 bases). Per germline, CDR1 LGHNA and CDR2 YSLEER. Trimming cost V 3 bases and J 4 bases, with 12 bases left between them. The CDR3 is 14 amino acids. Written as DNA, the CDR3 is TGCGCCAGCAGCCATTGGGGCGCGGGCACTGAAGCTTTCTTT. Encoded protein: CASSHWGAGTEAFF.

The table lists this clonotype with a few counts. This rearrangement joins TRBV5-1 to TRBJ2-7; 12 bases line up with TRBD2. J was trimmed by 2 bases and V by 4 bases; bases with no gene match: 10. The CDR3 contains 17 residues. Germline CDR1 and CDR2: SGHRS and YFSETQ. The CDR3 bases are TGCGCCAGCAGCCGTGGGACTAGCGGGCCAGATACCTACGAGCAGTACTTC. It translates to CASSRGTSGPDTYEQYF.

This clonotype was picked up many times. The J gene is TRBJ2-5, the V gene TRBV11-2, with a possible D match to TRBD2 (6 bases). Germline assignment: CDR1 SGHAT and CDR2 FQNNGV. V lost 3 bases and J lost 5, with 13 bases in between. The CDR3 consists of 14 residues. The CDR3 protein is CASSFTSSSETQYF. CDR3 sequence (DNA): TGTGCCAGCAGCTTCACTAGCAGCTCGGAGACCCAGTACTTC.

This clonotype was picked up many times. The junction differs from germline at one of its ends, possibly a read error. The chain employs TRBV27 and TRBJ2-7; maybe TRBD1 (6 bases). The CDR3 contains 14 residues. Germline loops: CDR1 MNHEY, CDR2 SMNVEV (reference sequence). The CDR3 here is CASRTGTPSSEQYF. CDR3 bases: TGTGCCAGCAGGACCGGGACACCATCCTCCGAGCAGTACTTC.

There are many counts of this clonotype. The V gene is TRBV12-3 or TRBV12-4, the J gene TRBJ1-6; D not resolved. The V end lost 4 bases, the J end lost 7 bases, and 14 bases lay between the germline ends. The CDR3 loop spans 15 amino acids. CDR3 nucleotide sequence: TGTGCCAGCAGTTCGGGGTCTACTCCCAATTCACCCCTCCACTTT. This gives the protein CASSSGSTPNSPLHF.

This clonotype was seen repeatedly, ten times or more. The rearrangement links TRBV28 to TRBJ2-1; no reliable D call. Germline CDR1 is MDHEN and CDR2 is SYDVKM. This CDR3 region has 15 residues. Deletions cut 6 bases from V and 4 bases from J, with 16 bases between. CDR3 protein: CASRRREVGYNEQFF. As DNA, the CDR3 is TGTGCCAGCAGGAGGAGAGAAGTTGGATACAATGAGCAGTTCTTC.

This clonotype was observed many times. The chain carries TRBV12-3 or TRBV12-4 and TRBJ2-7; D possibly corresponds to TRBD2 (6 bases). V was shortened by 2 bases and J by 4 bases, with 21 bases between the two germline ends. There are 17 residues in the CDR3. CDR3 residues: CASSLSGWQAGGYEQYF. CDR3 coding DNA: TGTGCCAGCAGTTTATCAGGTTGGCAAGCGGGTGGGTACGAGCAGTACTTC.

This clonotype was detected a few times. V and J are TRBV6-2 or TRBV6-3 and TRBJ1-6, with D perhaps matching TRBD1 (6 bases). Between the trimmed V and J ends, which lost 7 bases and 8 bases, there was a span of 21 bases. CDR1 MNHEY and CDR2 SVGEGT come from the germline V gene. The CDR3 has 16 residues. The CDR3 spells CASTYRALGDDSPLHF. The CDR3 nucleotides read TGTGCCAGCACCTACAGGGCACTAGGGGATGATTCACCCCTCCACTTT.

The chain has TRBV5-1 and TRBJ2-2; 7 bases are a match to TRBD1. This CDR3 region has 15 residues. The ends lost 3 bases at V and 5 bases at J; junction bases unmatched: 7. Germline V lookup: CDR1 SGHRS, CDR2 YFSETQ. The CDR3 spells CASSSTGVGTGELFF. The CDR3, as DNA: TGCGCCAGCAGCTCCACAGGGGTGGGAACCGGGGAGCTGTTTTTT.

To note about this clonotype: The conserved final phenylalanine or tryptophan is absent from the CDR3, which likely points to a read error. The J gene is TRBJ2-2, the V gene TRBV5-1, with TRBD2 as a possible D gene (6 bases). V dropped 2 bases and J dropped 1 base, with 12 bases sitting between them. In germline, CDR1 is SGHRS, CDR2 YFSETQ. The CDR3 extends over 16 amino acids. In DNA form, the CDR3 reads TGCGCCAGCAGCTTCCAATCGGGGGTGAACACCGGGGAGCTGTTTCTT. This sequence encodes CASSFQSGVNTGELFL.

This clonotype was detected a few times. One end of the junction varies from germline; a read error may be responsible. The rearrangement links TRBV20-1 to TRBJ2-7; 9 nucleotides align to TRBD2. CDR1 is DFQATT and CDR2 is SNEGSKA in the germline V gene (reference sequence). The CDR3 covers 15 residues. CDR3 sequence reads: CSAGDSGRVSYEQYF. The CDR3 DNA is TGCAGTGCTGGAGATAGCGGGAGAGTATCCTACGAGCAGTACTTC.

This clonotype was counted ten times or more. This sequence joins TRBV4-2 and TRBJ2-7, with D perhaps matching TRBD2 (5 bases). CDR1 is LGHNA, CDR2 YNFKEQ, per germline. Trimming removed 4 bases from V and 3 bases from J, with 10 bases in between. The CDR3 runs 13 residues. CDR3 in DNA: TGTGCCAGCAGCCCAGAGAGGGTCTACGAGCAGTACTTC. Translation gives CASSPERVYEQYF.

This clonotype was seen repeatedly, ten times or more. V usage is TRBV5-1 and J usage is TRBJ2-7; possibly TRBD1 for D (6 bases). Trimming cost V 2 bases and J 0 bases, with 12 bases left between them. Germline V gene lookup returns CDR1 SGHRS and CDR2 YFSETQ. CDR3 length: 15 amino acids. DNA for the CDR3: TGCGCCAGCAGCTTTACAGGGCCCGCCTCCTACGAGCAGTACTTC. Encoded protein: CASSFTGPASYEQYF.

Only a few counts were recorded for this clonotype. The genes are TRBV28 and TRBJ1-2; a weak D match, TRBD1 (5 bases). Trimming shortened V by 2 bases and J by 4 bases, and 14 bases separated the two germline ends. Per germline, CDR1 MDHEN and CDR2 SYDVKM. This CDR3 has 15 amino acids. The CDR3 DNA reads as TGTGCCAGCAGTTTAAAATACCCGGGGGTCTATGGCTACACCTTC. It is translated as CASSLKYPGVYGYTF.

In its sample, this clonotype was seen many times. V gene TRBV10-2 combines with J gene TRBJ2-7; unclear D gene. Germline CDR1 WSHSY, CDR2 SAAADI. The CDR3 consists of 13 residues. The V gene lost 6 bases and the J gene lost 2 bases, with 11 bases spanning the gap. CDR3 DNA: TGCGCCAGCAGAGCAGGTATTACCTACGAGCAGTACTTC. It codes for CASRAGITYEQYF.

Only a few counts were recorded for this clonotype. The CDR3 bases are TGTGCCAGCAGTGAAGCTAGCGGGAGGTCGGGTGAGCAGTTCTTC. Residues: CASSEASGRSGEQFF. The chain couples TRBV6-1 to TRBJ2-1; 10 bases fit TRBD2. The junction had 5 bases not matched to a gene; V was cut back by 0 bases and J by 9 bases. The CDR3 spans 15 residues. Germline CDR1 and CDR2: MNHNS and SASEGT.